This TCR beta chain was documented in a study of blood T cell repertoires in COVID-19. Germline loops: CDR1 SGHRS, CDR2 YFSETQ. The V and J ends lost 5 bases and 6 bases respectively, with 21 bases between them. This CDR3 is built from 16 residues. Produced via immunoSEQ multiplex PCR; TCRdb's table is partial and in-frame only. The sample lists about 170,000 clones; approximately 84% were seen once. V gene TRBV5-1 combines with J gene TRBJ2-1; weak D call: TRBD2 (7 bases). The TCR sequence derives from a human donor with acute or convalescent COVID-19. The donor label of this sample is uncertain. Sequenced sample: peripheral blood. The CDR3 loop is CASSPRGGGAGNEQFF. The CDR3 coding sequence is TGCGCCAGCAGTCCCAGAGGGGGGGGCGCCGGCAATGAGCAGTTCTTC.